The 25 T cell receptor beta chains presented below share a single source sample, sequenced in a study of T cells in localized non-small cell lung cancer (TCRdb year 2020). Libraries were built with the immunoSEQ multiplex PCR assay. Drawn from immuneACCESS, this table holds only the in-frame rearrangements with V and J called that TCRdb kept. Clones are partly lost; checked studies trace under half to an unresolved V gene and leave the rest unexplained. This sample gives about 130,000 clones in total; roughly 90% of them show up just once. The ten most abundant clones make up about 1.5% of the sample. The material was peripheral blood, obtained before any cancer treatment. The receptor source for this set is a female donor of 60 years or more with stage I lung adenocarcinoma.

This chain connects TRBV7-9 to TRBJ2-7, with D possibly matching TRBD2 (5 bases). The CDR3 runs to 16 residues. Germline CDR1 reads SEHNR; CDR2 reads FQNEAQ (reference sequence). The germline V and J ends were trimmed by 5 bases and 2 bases, with 19 bases remaining between them. The CDR3 region has the DNA TGTGCCAGCAGCCGCCCCGGTAGCGTGTGGGCCTACGAGCAGTACTTC. This encodes CASSRPGSVWAYEQYF. Together with reference TRBV7-9 and TRBJ2-7, the CDR3 gives the full variable domain: DTGVSQNPRHKITKRGQNVTFRCDPISEHNRLYWYRQTLGQGPEFLTYFQNEAQLEKSRLLSDRFSAERPKGSFSTLEIQRTEQGDSAMYLCASSRPGSVWAYEQYFGPGTRLTVT.

The chain is built from TRBV11-2 and TRBJ2-3; perhaps TRBD2 as D (5 bases). Germline assignment: CDR1 SGHAT and CDR2 FQNNGV. CDR3 length: 14 residues. With 5 bases removed from V and 0 bases from J, the gap between germline ends came to 9 bases. For the CDR3, the DNA is TGTGCCAGCAGCCTTAGACTAAGCACAGATACGCAGTATTTT. Translation gives CASSLRLSTDTQYF.

The CDR3 DNA is TGTGCCAGCAGTATACGGAGTAGCTCCTACAATGAGCAGTTCTTC. This gives the protein CASSIRSSSYNEQFF. The V and J genes are TRBV27 and TRBJ2-1; no clear D gene. V lost 5 bases and J 0 bases, leaving 11 bases between the germline ends. This CDR3 comprises 15 residues. The germline V gene encodes CDR1 MNHEY and CDR2 SMNVEV (reference sequence).

The rearrangement joins TRBV27 to TRBJ2-2; 9 bases line up with TRBD1. V was pared by 4 bases and J by 4 bases, with 7 bases of the junction left unmatched. CDR3 length: 16 amino acids. Germline V gives CDR1 MNHEY, CDR2 SMNVEV (reference sequence). The DNA for the CDR3 is TGTGCCAGCAGTTCTCGGGACAGGGAGGGCACCGGGGAGCTGTTTTTT. Residues: CASSSRDREGTGELFF.

This clone came up once. The rearrangement joins TRBV10-3 to TRBJ2-1; 11 nucleotides agree with TRBD2. The V and J ends lost 4 bases and 6 bases, in that order; junction bases with no gene match: 5. Germline V lookup: CDR1 ENHRY, CDR2 SYGVKD. The CDR3 length is 15 residues. Written as DNA, the CDR3 is TGTGCCATCAGTGCGACTAGCGGGACCCCCAATGAGCAGTTCTTC. Protein sequence: CAISATSGTPNEQFF.

V usage is TRBV5-8 and J usage is TRBJ1-2; 7 bases are a match to TRBD1. The CDR3 loop spans 10 amino acids. Germline V gene data show CDR1 as SGHTS and CDR2 as YDEGEE. Germline trimming cut 8 bases from V and 7 bases from J; bases unmatched to any gene: 2. CDR3 amino acids: CARDRAGYTF. The CDR3 DNA is TGTGCCAGAGACAGGGCTGGCTACACCTTC.

The chain recombines TRBV28 with TRBJ2-3; 11 positions agree with TRBD2. V lost 4 bases to trimming and J lost 0 bases; unmatched junction nucleotides: 0. The CDR3 is 15 residues long. Per the germline V gene, CDR1 is MDHEN and CDR2 is SYDVKM. The CDR3 reads CASSWTSGSTDTQYF. The DNA of the CDR3 is TGTGCCAGCAGTTGGACTAGCGGGAGCACAGATACGCAGTATTTT.

With respect to this clone: The sample holds other DNA sequences that translate to the same CDR3. This chain uses TRBV14 with TRBJ2-1; D ambiguous. The CDR3 has 13 residues. The ends were cut back, 1 base at V and 6 bases at J, with 7 bases in the middle. Germline V gene data show CDR1 as SGHDN and CDR2 as FVKESK. The chain's CDR3 is CASSQVVGNEQFF. The DNA for the CDR3 is TGTGCCAGCAGCCAAGTGGTGGGCAATGAGCAGTTCTTC.

This clone appeared once. The chain joins TRBV7-9 to TRBJ2-3, with D perhaps TRBD2 (6 bases). The CDR3 runs 16 residues. Germline CDR1 is SEHNR and CDR2 is FQNEAQ (reference sequence). Trimming pared 5 bases from V and 0 bases from J, leaving 15 bases between. For the CDR3, the DNA is TGTGCCAGCAGCCCACTCGGGGGATATAGCACAGATACGCAGTATTTT. Its protein is CASSPLGGYSTDTQYF.

The CDR3 spells CSVEAAPAAEQFF. The CDR3 DNA reads TGCAGCGTTGAAGCCGCCCCGGCGGCTGAGCAGTTCTTC. V gene TRBV29-1 combines with J gene TRBJ2-1; no reliable D call. The V and J ends lost 1 base and 9 bases respectively, with 13 bases between them. Per germline, CDR1 SQVTM and CDR2 ANQGSEA. The CDR3 runs to 13 residues.

V is TRBV29-1 and J is TRBJ2-1; no clear D. The V end lost 6 bases, the J end lost 0 bases, and 12 bases lay between the germline ends. The CDR3 runs to 14 residues. The V gene's germline CDR1 is SQVTM and CDR2 ANQGSEA. CDR3 sequence: CSVLPGSSYNEQFF. The DNA of the CDR3 is TGCAGCGTCCTACCGGGCAGCTCCTACAATGAGCAGTTCTTC.

J is TRBJ2-3 and V is TRBV9; TRBD2 matches 11 bases. The CDR3 sequence is 13 residues long. Germline V gives CDR1 SGDLS, CDR2 YYNGEE. V shed 8 bases and J 4 bases; nucleotides not matched to a gene: 3. The CDR3 spells CASTSGSADTQYF. DNA for the CDR3: TGTGCCAGTACTAGCGGGAGTGCAGATACGCAGTATTTT.

In nucleotides, the CDR3 is TGTGCCAGCAGCCAAAGCTCTGGAAACACCATATATTTT. Amino acids: CASSQSSGNTIYF. This chain joins TRBV2 and TRBJ1-3; D unclear. Trimming left V 6 bases short and J 0 bases short, with 6 bases between. This CDR3 has 13 amino acids. Germline CDR1 SNHLY, CDR2 FYNNEI. The variable domain in full, completed from reference TRBV2 and TRBJ1-3, reads EPEVTQTPSHQVTQMGQEVILRCVPISNHLYFYWYRQILGQKVEFLVSFYNNEISEKSEIFDDQFSVERPDGSNFTLKIRSTKLEDSAMYFCASSQSSGNTIYFGEGSWLTVV.

The genes are TRBV7-8 and TRBJ2-7; D is ambiguous. Trimming took off 5 bases at V and 6 bases at J, with 14 bases between the two ends. The germline gives CDR1 SGHVS, CDR2 FQNEAQ. The CDR3 consists of 13 residues. As DNA, the CDR3 is TGTGCCAGCAGCCAGGTCCGGCTTAGCGAGCAGTACTTC. As protein: CASSQVRLSEQYF.

This chain uses TRBV5-1 with TRBJ2-1; the D gene could be TRBD1 or TRBD2 (5 bases each). Germline V gives CDR1 SGHRS, CDR2 YFSETQ. The length of the CDR3 is 14 residues. V was cut by 4 bases and J by 8 bases, with 16 bases left in between. CDR3 DNA: TGCGCCAGCAGCCCCGAGGGGAGCGCCCATGAGCAGTTCTTC. Translated: CASSPEGSAHEQFF.

The chain employs TRBV7-9 and TRBJ1-1; unclear D gene. The germline V gene encodes CDR1 SEHNR and CDR2 FQNEAQ (reference sequence). Trimming left V 3 bases short and J 5 bases short, with 10 bases between. The CDR3 runs 13 residues. CDR3: CASSFGVQTEAFF. The CDR3 coding sequence is TGTGCCAGCAGCTTTGGGGTTCAGACTGAAGCTTTCTTT. The whole variable domain, filled in from reference TRBV7-9 and TRBJ1-1, reads DTGVSQNPRHKITKRGQNVTFRCDPISEHNRLYWYRQTLGQGPEFLTYFQNEAQLEKSRLLSDRFSAERPKGSFSTLEIQRTEQGDSAMYLCASSFGVQTEAFFGQGTRLTVV.

This sequence joins TRBV7-6 and TRBJ2-5; 7 nucleotides align to TRBD2. V shed 1 base and J 5 bases; nucleotides not matched to a gene: 10. Germline CDR1 is SGHVS and CDR2 is FNYEAQ. The CDR3 consists of 16 residues. CDR3 region: CASSLEWGRAWETQYF. The DNA of the CDR3 is TGTGCCAGCAGCTTAGAATGGGGGAGGGCGTGGGAGACCCAGTACTTC.

This chain links TRBV6-6 with TRBJ1-2, with D hard to call. CDR1 is MNHNY, CDR2 SVGAGI, per germline (reference sequence). Trimming removed 0 bases from V and 8 bases from J, with 7 bases in between. The CDR3 has 12 residues. Written as DNA, the CDR3 is TGTGCCAGCAGTTACTCCAGAATAGGCTACACCTTC. As protein: CASSYSRIGYTF.

The chain employs TRBV6-4 and TRBJ2-1, with D perhaps assigned TRBD1 or TRBD2 (6 bases each). This CDR3 region has 15 residues. Germline-derived CDR1 and CDR2 are MRHNA and SNTAGT. V dropped 3 bases and J dropped 2 bases, with 11 bases sitting between them. This chain's CDR3 is CASSEGAGTYNEQFF. The CDR3 DNA reads as TGTGCCAGCAGTGAGGGGGCGGGGACCTACAATGAGCAGTTCTTC.

CDR3 sequence: CASSATGQPGNTIYF. The CDR3 DNA is TGTGCCAGCAGCGCGACAGGTCAGCCTGGAAACACCATATATTTT. This chain connects TRBV9 to TRBJ1-3, with D possibly matching TRBD1 (6 bases). Germline V CDR1 and CDR2: SGDLS, YYNGEE. This CDR3 comprises 15 residues. V was cut by 3 bases and J by 2 bases, with 12 bases left in between.

Worth noting for this clone: The conserved phenylalanine or tryptophan normally closing the CDR3 is absent here, so this likely arose from a read error. The limits of the CDR3 on the DNA are not certain, so only TCRdb's listed CDR3 is given. The J gene is TRBJ2-3, the V gene TRBV27; the table's D call, TRBD2, has no DNA check behind it. The CDR3 numbers 11 amino acids, ends counted. Germline V gives CDR1 MNHEY, CDR2 SMNVEV (reference sequence). This chain's CDR3 is CASSSASQRYL.

The rearrangement links TRBV9 to TRBJ2-7; 7 bases are a match to TRBD2. CDR1 SGDLS and CDR2 YYNGEE come from the germline V gene. The J segment lost 1 base and the V segment lost 0 bases, leaving 7 bases of the junction unmatched. The CDR3 is made up of 16 amino acids. DNA for the CDR3: TGTGCCAGCAGCGTAGATTTGGGCGGGGGTTCCTACGAGCAGTACTTC. Translated: CASSVDLGGGSYEQYF.

This clone was picked up one time. This chain joins TRBV7-8 and TRBJ2-1; D gene unclear. This CDR3 region has 13 residues. Germline-derived CDR1 and CDR2 are SGHVS and FQNEAQ. Trimming removed 5 bases from V and 6 bases from J, with 11 bases in between. CDR3 coding DNA: TGTGCCAGCAGCCCTATAGGGCCCAATGAGCAGTTCTTC. This translates into CASSPIGPNEQFF.

The rearrangement joins TRBV5-1 to TRBJ2-5; D not resolved. This CDR3 has 12 residues. Trimming cost V 0 bases and J 5 bases, with 5 bases left between them. The germline CDR1 and CDR2 sequences are SGHRS and YFSETQ. The CDR3 nucleotides read TGCGCCAGCAGCTTGGGAATTGAGACCCAGTACTTC. Protein sequence: CASSLGIETQYF. Drawing the rest from reference TRBV5-1 and TRBJ2-5, the complete variable domain is KAGVTQTPRYLIKTRGQQVTLSCSPISGHRSVSWYQQTPGQGLQFLFEYFSETQRNKGNFPGRFSGRQFSNSRSEMNVSTLELGDSALYLCASSLGIETQYFGPGTRLLVL.

CDR3 sequence: CASSEVFTGELFF. The CDR3 region has the DNA TGTGCCAGCAGTGAAGTGTTCACCGGGGAGCTGTTTTTT. V usage is TRBV6-1 and J usage is TRBJ2-2; no reliable D call. The CDR3 is 13 amino acids. Germline values: CDR1 MNHNS, CDR2 SASEGT. Deletions cut 1 base from V and 4 bases from J, with 4 bases between.